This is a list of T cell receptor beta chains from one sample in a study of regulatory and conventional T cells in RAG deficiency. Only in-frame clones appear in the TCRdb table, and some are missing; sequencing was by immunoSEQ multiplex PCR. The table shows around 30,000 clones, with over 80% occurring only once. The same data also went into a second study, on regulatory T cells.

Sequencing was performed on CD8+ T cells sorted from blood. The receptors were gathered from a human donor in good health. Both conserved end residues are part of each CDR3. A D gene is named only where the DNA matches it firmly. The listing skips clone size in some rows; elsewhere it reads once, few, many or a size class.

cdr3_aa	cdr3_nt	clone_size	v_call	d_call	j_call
CASSPGTGKETQYF	TGTGCCAGCAGCCCCGGGACAGGAAAAGAGACCCAGTACTTC	.	TRBV7-9	TRBD1	TRBJ2-5
CASSLTGGNQPQHF	TGTGCCAGCAGTTTAACAGGTGGCAATCAGCCCCAGCATTTT	.	TRBV28	.	TRBJ1-5
CASSTLPGASYADTQYF	TGTGCCAGCAGCACTCTCCCGGGGGCCTCTTACGCAGATACGCAGTATTTT	.	TRBV27	.	TRBJ2-3
CASSEGQGTYEQYF	TGTGCCAGCAGCGAAGGACAGGGAACCTACGAGCAGTACTTC	.	TRBV2	TRBD1	TRBJ2-7
CASSEGPYSSRPQFF	TGTGCCAGCAGTGAAGGTCCCTACTCATCTCGGCCGCAGTTCTTC	.	TRBV6-1	.	TRBJ2-1
CASSSSPGTGELFF	TGTGCCAGCAGTTCCTCCCCCGGCACCGGGGAGCTGTTTTTT	.	TRBV28	.	TRBJ2-2
CASSLTGTFANTGELFF	TGTGCCAGCAGTCTTACCGGGACATTCGCGAACACCGGGGAGCTGTTTTTT	.	TRBV28	.	TRBJ2-2
CASSPRREAFF	TGTGCCAGCAGCCCCCGGAGAGAAGCTTTCTTT	few	TRBV11-1	.	TRBJ1-1
CASSVADYNQPQHF	TGTGCCAGTAGTGTGGCAGATTACAATCAGCCCCAGCATTTT	.	TRBV19	.	TRBJ1-5
CSVEDFPGDTDTQYF	TGCAGCGTTGAAGATTTCCCCGGGGACACAGATACGCAGTATTTT	few	TRBV29-1	.	TRBJ2-3
CASSPPYTGELFF	TGTGCCAGCAGCCCCCCGTACACCGGGGAGCTGTTTTTT	.	TRBV6-6	.	TRBJ2-2
CASSFGYEQYF	TGCGCCAGCAGCTTCGGATACGAGCAGTACTTC	.	TRBV5-1	.	TRBJ2-7
CASSDWDRGLEQYF	TGTGCCAGCAGCGACTGGGACAGGGGGCTCGAGCAGTACTTC	.	TRBV25-1	TRBD1	TRBJ2-7
CASNTGDPQPQHF	TGTGCCAGCAATACAGGGGACCCTCAGCCCCAGCATTTT	.	TRBV2	TRBD1	TRBJ1-5
CASSLAGDEQYF	TGTGCCAGCAGCTTAGCAGGGGACGAGCAGTACTTC	.	TRBV7-9	.	TRBJ2-7
CASSPPGRNYEQYF	TGCGCCAGCAGCCCACCGGGACGCAACTACGAGCAGTACTTC	.	TRBV4-1	.	TRBJ2-7
CASSLRGTANTGELFF	TGTGCCAGCAGTTTACGGGGAACCGCGAACACCGGGGAGCTGTTTTTT	.	TRBV28	.	TRBJ2-2